These T cell receptor beta chains were read from a single sample in a study of T-cell reconstitution after alpha-beta-depleted transplantation in children. TCRdb re-derived calls from the PCR reads in MiXCR, one entry per CDR3 protein. The profile shows around 580,000 distinct CDR3 sequences, over 25% of them singletons. Source: PBMCs, taken before TCRalphabeta/CD19-depleted stem cell transplant. Source of these receptors: a boy under two years old with Wiskott-Aldrich syndrome, due to receive a stem cell transplant. Each CDR3 is given with its conserved first and last residue. Fields, in order: J gene, V gene, clone size, D gene, CDR3 protein, CDR3 DNA. D genes are given only for firm matches. Not all rows give a size; the values are once, few, many and, for expanded clones, a class.

>TRBJ2-7|TRBV28|-|-
CASTPEGRLYEQYF
TGTGCCAGCACCCCCGAGGGACGCCTCTACGAGCAGTACTTC
>TRBJ2-5|TRBV30|few|-
CAWSIWGRETQYF
TGTGCCTGGAGTATCTGGGGGCGGGAGACCCAGTACTTC
>TRBJ2-1|TRBV10-3|-|-
CAIMTGGGSSYNEQFF
TGTGCCATCATGACCGGCGGGGGCAGCTCCTACAATGAGCAGTTCTTC
>TRBJ1-2|TRBV12-3/TRBV12-4|-|-
CASSPISVTENYGYTF
TGTGCCAGCAGCCCTATATCCGTGACAGAGAACTATGGCTACACCTTC
>TRBJ2-1|TRBV5-1|few|TRBD2
CASSLKELAGSGEQFF
TGCGCCAGCAGCTTAAAGGAACTAGCGGGATCTGGTGAGCAGTTCTTC
>TRBJ1-5|TRBV5-1|-|-
CASRADYNQPQHF
TGCGCCAGCAGGGCAGACTACAATCAGCCCCAGCATTTT
>TRBJ1-5|TRBV20-1|-|-
CSASGRVNISNQPQHF
TGCAGTGCATCGGGCAGGGTAAACATTAGCAATCAGCCCCAGCATTTT
>TRBJ2-7|TRBV7-2|-|-
CASSLVALGSYEQYF
TGTGCCAGCAGCTTAGTAGCGCTAGGAAGCTACGAGCAGTACTTC
>TRBJ2-1|TRBV7-9|-|-
CASPGGNPEPYNEQFF
TGTGCCAGCCCTGGGGGTAACCCGGAACCCTACAATGAGCAGTTCTTC
>TRBJ2-1|TRBV27|few|TRBD1
CASTATGGEDNEQFF
TGTGCCAGCACCGCAACAGGGGGCGAGGACAATGAGCAGTTCTTC
>TRBJ2-1|TRBV7-3|-|-
CASSSVGLSSEQFF
TGTGCCAGCAGCTCAGTAGGCCTGAGTAGTGAGCAGTTCTTC
>TRBJ2-3|TRBV28|-|-
CATCGFRGMARTDTQYF
TGTGCCACCTGTGGTTTTCGTGGGATGGCCCGGACAGATACGCAGTATTTT
>TRBJ2-7|TRBV28|few|-
CASSLVQVAYEQYF
TGTGCCAGCAGTTTAGTCCAGGTTGCCTACGAGCAGTACTTC
>TRBJ2-7|TRBV3-1|-|TRBD1
CASSQPGQVSYEQYF
TGTGCCAGCAGCCAACCCGGACAGGTTTCCTACGAGCAGTACTTC
>TRBJ2-7|TRBV5-1|-|-
CASSYPGGTRDYEQYF
TGCGCCAGCAGCTACCCCGGTGGGACTCGAGATTACGAGCAGTACTTC
>TRBJ2-1|TRBV6-1|-|TRBD2
CASRPGFSGRSYNEQFF
TGTGCCAGCAGGCCCGGCTTTAGCGGGAGGTCTTACAATGAGCAGTTCTTC
>TRBJ1-5|TRBV27|-|TRBD1
CASSLGGTGTQPQHF
TGTGCCAGCAGTTTAGGCGGGACAGGGACTCAGCCCCAGCATTTT
>TRBJ2-1|TRBV20-1|-|TRBD2
CSAGTSGILNEQFF
TGCAGTGCTGGGACTAGCGGGATTCTTAATGAGCAGTTCTTC
>TRBJ2-4|TRBV5-1|-|TRBD2
CASSVGLAGDKNIQYF
TGCGCCAGCAGCGTGGGACTAGCGGGGGACAAAAACATTCAGTACTTC
>TRBJ2-1|TRBV12-3/TRBV12-4|few|-
CASRIEGDPRDEQFF
TGTGCCAGCCGGATAGAGGGGGACCCCAGGGATGAGCAGTTCTTC
>TRBJ2-7|TRBV7-3|-|TRBD1
CASSPPGTETYEQYF
TGTGCCAGCAGCCCCCCCGGGACAGAAACCTACGAGCAGTACTTC
>TRBJ2-1|TRBV4-2|few|TRBD2
CASSHDERGRFF
TGTGCCAGCAGCCATGACGAGCGGGGTCGGTTCTTC
>TRBJ2-4|TRBV2|-|-
CASTGGRNIQYF
TGTGCCAGCACCGGGGGACGAAACATTCAGTACTTC
>TRBJ2-2|TRBV28|-|TRBD2
CASSPSGRDTGELFF
TGTGCCAGCAGCCCTAGCGGGAGGGACACCGGGGAGCTGTTTTTT
>TRBJ2-1|TRBV20-1|few|-
CSARDRVAGQFF
TGCAGTGCTAGAGATCGGGTAGCAGGGCAGTTCTTC
>TRBJ2-6|TRBV28|-|-
CASGTGFGANVLTF
TGTGCCAGCGGAACAGGGTTTGGGGCCAACGTCCTGACTTTC
>TRBJ1-5|TRBV18|-|-
CASSPGEWGNQPQHF
TGTGCCAGCTCACCAGGCGAATGGGGCAATCAGCCCCAGCATTTT
>TRBJ2-7|TRBV20-1|few|-
CSARRTVSEQYF
TGCAGTGCTAGGCGGACAGTTTCCGAGCAGTACTTC
>TRBJ1-4|TRBV20-1|-|TRBD1
CSAIRDSNEKLFF
TGCAGTGCTATCCGGGACAGTAATGAAAAACTGTTTTTT
>TRBJ2-7|TRBV20-1|-|-
CSAREVARYEQYF
TGCAGTGCTAGAGAGGTAGCAAGGTACGAGCAGTACTTC
>TRBJ2-1|TRBV5-1|-|TRBD2
CASSALAGGENEQFF
TGCGCCAGCAGCGCCCTAGCGGGAGGGGAAAATGAGCAGTTCTTC
>TRBJ2-1|TRBV20-1|-|-
CSASGGRLYNEQFF
TGCAGTGCCAGTGGTGGCCGCCTATACAATGAGCAGTTCTTC
>TRBJ2-1|TRBV10-2|many|TRBD2
CASSPLAAGLAGSYNEQFF
TGCGCCAGCAGCCCGCTGGCCGCGGGACTAGCGGGCTCCTACAATGAGCAGTTCTTC
>TRBJ2-1|TRBV5-1|few|TRBD2
CASSPEGAPGTRGNNEQFF
TGCGCCAGCAGCCCGGAGGGAGCGCCCGGGACTAGGGGAAACAATGAGCAGTTCTTC
>TRBJ2-7|TRBV6-6|few|-
CASRHTGYEQYF
TGTGCCAGCAGACACACGGGCTACGAGCAGTACTTC
>TRBJ1-2|TRBV6-4|-|TRBD1
CASSGRTGFKDGYTF
TGTGCCAGCAGTGGAAGGACAGGGTTCAAGGATGGCTACACCTTC
>TRBJ2-1|TRBV29-1|few|TRBD2
CSVSCGRAKSYNEQFF
TGCAGCGTTTCCTGCGGGAGAGCTAAATCCTACAATGAGCAGTTCTTC
>TRBJ2-3|TRBV20-1|-|TRBD2
CSAPEVLAGTDTQYF
TGCAGTGCTCCTGAGGTACTAGCGGGGACAGATACGCAGTATTTT
>TRBJ2-7|TRBV5-1|few|-
CASSSSRTASYEQYF
TGCGCCAGCAGCTCTTCCCGGACAGCGTCCTACGAGCAGTACTTC
>TRBJ2-1|TRBV9|few|-
CASSVGRGKFEQFF
TGTGCCAGCAGCGTAGGGCGCGGAAAGTTTGAGCAGTTCTTC
>TRBJ2-4|TRBV20-1|-|-
CSARSGRVGNIQYF
TGCAGTGCTAGGAGTGGGCGGGTTGGAAACATTCAGTACTTC
>TRBJ1-4|TRBV5-1|few|-
CASSLAGGGEDEKLFF
TGCGCCAGCAGCTTGGCCGGGGGCGGTGAGGATGAAAAACTGTTTTTT
>TRBJ2-5|TRBV7-3|few|TRBD2
CASSLTAGDETQYF
TGTGCCAGCAGCTTAACGGCGGGAGATGAGACCCAGTACTTC
>TRBJ2-1|TRBV12-3/TRBV12-4|few|TRBD2
CASRTGTSGFNEQFF
TGTGCCAGCAGAACCGGGACTAGCGGCTTTAATGAGCAGTTCTTC
>TRBJ2-3|TRBV19|few|-
CASSSLERESDTQYF
TGTGCCAGTAGTAGTTTAGAACGGGAGAGTGATACGCAGTATTTT
>TRBJ2-5|TRBV5-1|-|TRBD2
CASSPIAGEETQYF
TGCGCCAGCAGCCCAATAGCGGGAGAAGAGACCCAGTACTTC
>TRBJ2-1|TRBV25-1|-|TRBD2
CASSETGLAGGHEQFF
TGTGCCAGCAGTGAAACAGGACTAGCGGGAGGGCATGAGCAGTTCTTC
>TRBJ1-4|TRBV20-1|-|-
CSANPSRRNQLMRELFF
TGCAGTGCTAACCCGTCGAGACGGAATCAACTAATGAGGGAACTGTTTTTT
>TRBJ2-5|TRBV5-1|-|-
CASSPRQQETQYF
TGCGCCAGCAGCCCACGACAGCAAGAGACCCAGTACTTC
>TRBJ2-3|TRBV20-1|few|TRBD2
CSARAGTSGRALPQYF
TGCAGTGCTAGAGCGGGGACTAGCGGGAGGGCCCTCCCGCAGTATTTT
>TRBJ2-5|TRBV5-1|-|TRBD1
CASSLLAGQGFETQYF
TGCGCCAGCAGCTTGTTGGCGGGACAGGGTTTCGAGACCCAGTACTTC
>TRBJ1-2|TRBV19|-|-
CASSIWTVGGYGYTF
TGTGCCAGTAGTATCTGGACAGTTGGCGGCTATGGCTACACCTTC
>TRBJ1-4|TRBV4-1|-|TRBD1
CASSRTGQGPNEKLFF
TGCGCCAGCAGCCGGACGGGACAGGGCCCCAATGAAAAACTGTTTTTT
>TRBJ2-3|TRBV6-1|-|-
CASLGALTDTQYF
TGTGCCAGCCTGGGAGCCCTCACAGATACGCAGTATTTT
>TRBJ2-1|TRBV5-1|few|TRBD2
CASSLGGAGVNEQFF
TGCGCCAGCAGCTTGGGGGGAGCGGGAGTGAATGAGCAGTTCTTC
>TRBJ2-7|TRBV11-2|-|TRBD2
CASSSTSGRLPSYEQYF
TGTGCCAGCAGCTCGACTAGCGGGAGATTACCCTCCTACGAGCAGTACTTC
>TRBJ1-5|TRBV19|-|-
CASSRGGLSNQPQHF
TGTGCCAGTAGTAGGGGAGGGTTGAGCAATCAGCCCCAGCATTTT
>TRBJ1-1|TRBV20-1|-|-
CSARGVGTEAFF
TGCAGTGCGCGAGGGGTTGGGACTGAAGCTTTCTTT
>TRBJ2-1|TRBV20-1|-|-
CSASSARGSYNEQFF
TGCAGTGCTAGTTCGGCGCGGGGCTCCTACAATGAGCAGTTCTTC